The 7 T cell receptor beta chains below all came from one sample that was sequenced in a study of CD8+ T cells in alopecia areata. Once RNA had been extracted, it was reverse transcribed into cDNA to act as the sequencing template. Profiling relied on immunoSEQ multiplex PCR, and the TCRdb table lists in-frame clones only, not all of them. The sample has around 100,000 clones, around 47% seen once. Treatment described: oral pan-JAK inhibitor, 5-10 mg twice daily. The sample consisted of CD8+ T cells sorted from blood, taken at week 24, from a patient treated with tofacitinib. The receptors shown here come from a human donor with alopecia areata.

This chain's CDR3 is CASSQRPVIGYTF. The CDR3 coding sequence is TGCGCCAGCAGCCAACGGCCGGTGATCGGCTACACCTTC. The chain carries TRBV4-1 and TRBJ1-2, with D unclear. Germline assignment: CDR1 MGHRA and CDR2 YSYEKL. This CDR3 has 13 amino acids. The V end was cut by 2 bases, the J end by 8 bases, with 12 bases between.

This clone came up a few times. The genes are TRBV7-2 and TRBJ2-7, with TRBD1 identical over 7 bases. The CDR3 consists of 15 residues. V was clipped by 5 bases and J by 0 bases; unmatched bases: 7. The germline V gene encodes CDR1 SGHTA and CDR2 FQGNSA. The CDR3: CASSIGTDSSYEQYF. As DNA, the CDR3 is TGTGCCAGCAGCATTGGGACAGACAGCTCCTACGAGCAGTACTTC.

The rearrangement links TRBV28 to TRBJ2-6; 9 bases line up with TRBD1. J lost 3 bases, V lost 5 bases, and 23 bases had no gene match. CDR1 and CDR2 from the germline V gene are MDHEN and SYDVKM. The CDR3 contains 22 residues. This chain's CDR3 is CASSPPEYTGGLPGFGANVLTF. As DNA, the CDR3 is TGTGCCAGCAGTCCGCCTGAGTACACAGGGGGCCTCCCTGGCTTTGGGGCCAACGTCCTGACTTTC.

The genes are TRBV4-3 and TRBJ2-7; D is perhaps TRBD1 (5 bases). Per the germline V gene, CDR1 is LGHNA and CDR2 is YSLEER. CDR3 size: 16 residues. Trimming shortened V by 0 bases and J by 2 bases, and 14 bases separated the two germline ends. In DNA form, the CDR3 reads TGCGCCAGCAGCCAAGATAGTGGGGTAGGGGCCTACGAGCAGTACTTC. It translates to CASSQDSGVGAYEQYF.

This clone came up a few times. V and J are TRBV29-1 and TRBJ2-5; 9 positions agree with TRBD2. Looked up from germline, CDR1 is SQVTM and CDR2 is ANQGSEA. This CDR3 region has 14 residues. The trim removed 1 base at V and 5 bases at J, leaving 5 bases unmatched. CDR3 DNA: TGCAGCGTTGAAGGCGGGGGGGGATCGGAGACCCAGTACTTC. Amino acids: CSVEGGGGSETQYF.

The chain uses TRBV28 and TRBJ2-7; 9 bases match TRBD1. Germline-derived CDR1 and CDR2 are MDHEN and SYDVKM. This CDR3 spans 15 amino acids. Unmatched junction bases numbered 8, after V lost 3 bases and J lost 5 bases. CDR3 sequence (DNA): TGTGCCAGCAGTTTCATCCGGGACAGGGCCGACGAGCAGTACTTC. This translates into CASSFIRDRADEQYF. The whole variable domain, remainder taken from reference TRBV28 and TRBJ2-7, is DVKVTQSSRYLVKRTGEKVFLECVQDMDHENMFWYRQDPGLGLRLIYFSYDVKMKEKGDIPEGYSVSREKKERFSLILESASTNQTSMYLCASSFIRDRADEQYFGPGTRLTVT.

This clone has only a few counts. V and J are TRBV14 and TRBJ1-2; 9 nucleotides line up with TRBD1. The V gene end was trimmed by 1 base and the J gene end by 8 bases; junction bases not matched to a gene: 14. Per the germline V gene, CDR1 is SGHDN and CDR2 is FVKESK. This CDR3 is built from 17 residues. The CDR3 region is CASSQGPQGADLWGYTF. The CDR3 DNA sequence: TGTGCCAGCAGCCAAGGCCCACAGGGGGCGGATTTGTGGGGCTACACCTTC. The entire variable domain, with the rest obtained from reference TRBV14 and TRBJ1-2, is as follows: EAGVTQFPSHSVIEKGQTVTLRCDPISGHDNLYWYRRVMGKEIKFLLHFVKESKQDESGMPNNRFLAERTGGTYSTLKVQPAELEDSGVYFCASSQGPQGADLWGYTFGSGTRLTVV.